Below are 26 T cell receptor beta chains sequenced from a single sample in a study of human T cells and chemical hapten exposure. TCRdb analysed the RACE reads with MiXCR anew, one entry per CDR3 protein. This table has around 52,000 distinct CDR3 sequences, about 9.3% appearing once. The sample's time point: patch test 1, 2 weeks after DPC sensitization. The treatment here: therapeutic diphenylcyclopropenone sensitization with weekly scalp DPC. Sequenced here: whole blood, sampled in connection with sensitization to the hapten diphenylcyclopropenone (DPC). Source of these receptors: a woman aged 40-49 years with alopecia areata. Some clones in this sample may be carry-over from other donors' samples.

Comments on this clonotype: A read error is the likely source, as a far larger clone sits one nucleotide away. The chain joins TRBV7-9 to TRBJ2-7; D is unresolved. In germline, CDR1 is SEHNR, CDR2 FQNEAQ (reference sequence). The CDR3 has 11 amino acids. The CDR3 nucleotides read TGTGCCAGCAGCTCGTCCTTCGAGCAGTACTTC. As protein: CASSSSFEQYF. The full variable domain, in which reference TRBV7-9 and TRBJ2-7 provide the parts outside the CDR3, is DTGVSQNPRHKITKRGQNVTFRCDPISEHNRLYWYRQTLGQGPEFLTYFQNEAQLEKSRLLSDRFSAERPKGSFSTLEIQRTEQGDSAMYLCASSSSFEQYFGPGTRLTVT.

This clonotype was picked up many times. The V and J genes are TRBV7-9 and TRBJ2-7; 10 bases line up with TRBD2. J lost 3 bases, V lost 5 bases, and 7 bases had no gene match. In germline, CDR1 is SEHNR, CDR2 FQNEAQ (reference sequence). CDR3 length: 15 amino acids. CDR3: CASSRSGGPYYEQYF. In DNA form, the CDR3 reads TGTGCCAGCAGCCGTAGCGGGGGGCCCTACTACGAGCAGTACTTC.

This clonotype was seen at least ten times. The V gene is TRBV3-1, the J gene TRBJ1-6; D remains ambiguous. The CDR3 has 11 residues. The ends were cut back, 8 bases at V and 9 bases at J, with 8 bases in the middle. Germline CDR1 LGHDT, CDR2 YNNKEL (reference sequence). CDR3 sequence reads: CASFWGSPLHF. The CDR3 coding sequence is TGTGCCAGCTTCTGGGGTTCACCCCTCCACTTT.

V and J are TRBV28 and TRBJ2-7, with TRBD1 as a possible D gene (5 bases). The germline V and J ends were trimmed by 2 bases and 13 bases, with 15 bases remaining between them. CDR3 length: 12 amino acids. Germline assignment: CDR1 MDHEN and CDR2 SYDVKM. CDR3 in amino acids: CASSLRLGASYF. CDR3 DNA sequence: TGTGCCAGCAGTTTAAGGCTAGGGGCCTCTTACTTC.

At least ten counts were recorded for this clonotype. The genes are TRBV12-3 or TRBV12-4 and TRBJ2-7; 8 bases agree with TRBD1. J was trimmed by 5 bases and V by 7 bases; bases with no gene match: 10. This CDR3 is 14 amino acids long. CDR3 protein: CASTKQGGLNEQYF. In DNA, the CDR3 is TGTGCCAGCACCAAACAGGGGGGACTGAACGAGCAGTACTTC.

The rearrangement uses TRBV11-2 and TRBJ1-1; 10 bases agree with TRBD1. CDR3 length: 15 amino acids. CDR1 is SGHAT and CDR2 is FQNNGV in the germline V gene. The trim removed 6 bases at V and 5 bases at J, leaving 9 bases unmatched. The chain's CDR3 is CASSVDRGRGTEAFF. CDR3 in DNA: TGTGCCAGCAGTGTAGACAGGGGGCGCGGGACTGAAGCTTTCTTT.

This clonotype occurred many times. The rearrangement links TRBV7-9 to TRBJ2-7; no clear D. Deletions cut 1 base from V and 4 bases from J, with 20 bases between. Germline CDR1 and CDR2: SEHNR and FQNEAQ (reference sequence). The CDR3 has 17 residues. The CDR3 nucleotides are TGTGCCAGCAGCTTAGTTTCCCTCATCCCTGGGTTATACGAGCAGTACTTC. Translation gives CASSLVSLIPGLYEQYF.

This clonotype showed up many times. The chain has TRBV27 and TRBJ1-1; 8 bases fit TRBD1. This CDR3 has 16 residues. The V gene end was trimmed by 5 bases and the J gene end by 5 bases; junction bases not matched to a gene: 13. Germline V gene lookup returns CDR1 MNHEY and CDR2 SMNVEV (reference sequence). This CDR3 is CASSPSATGENTEAFF. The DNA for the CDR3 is TGTGCCAGCAGTCCCTCCGCGACAGGGGAGAATACTGAAGCTTTCTTT.

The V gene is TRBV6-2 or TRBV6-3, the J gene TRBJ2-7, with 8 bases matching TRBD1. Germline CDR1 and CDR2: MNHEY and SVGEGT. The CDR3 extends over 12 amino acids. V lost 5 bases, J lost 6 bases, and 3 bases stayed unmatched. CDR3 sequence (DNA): TGTGCCAGCAGTCAACAGGGGGGCGAGCAGTACTTC. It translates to CASSQQGGEQYF.

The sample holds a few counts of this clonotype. CDR3 protein: CASSLAGTSMDEQFF. The CDR3, as DNA: TGTGCCAGCAGCTTAGCCGGGACCAGCATGGATGAGCAGTTCTTC. This sequence joins TRBV7-6 and TRBJ2-1; D is tentatively TRBD1 or TRBD2 (5 bases each). The CDR3 runs to 15 residues. Germline-derived CDR1 and CDR2 are SGHVS and FNYEAQ. Trimming removed 0 bases from V and 8 bases from J, with 14 bases in between.

The chain's CDR3 is CASRRDPAGYEQYF. The CDR3 region has the DNA TGTGCCAGCAGGAGGGACCCTGCGGGCTACGAGCAGTACTTC. The gene calls are TRBV2 and TRBJ2-7; D assignment may be TRBD1 or TRBD2 (5 bases each). The CDR3 totals 14 residues. Germline V CDR1 and CDR2: SNHLY, FYNNEI. Trimming shortened V by 6 bases and J by 3 bases, and 15 bases separated the two germline ends.

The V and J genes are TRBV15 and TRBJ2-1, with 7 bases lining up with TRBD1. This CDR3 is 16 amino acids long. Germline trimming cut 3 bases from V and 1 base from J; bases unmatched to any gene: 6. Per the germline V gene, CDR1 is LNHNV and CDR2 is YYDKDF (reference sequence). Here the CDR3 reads CATSRSGQSSYNEQFF. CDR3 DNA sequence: TGTGCCACCAGCAGGTCGGGACAGTCGTCCTACAATGAGCAGTTCTTC.

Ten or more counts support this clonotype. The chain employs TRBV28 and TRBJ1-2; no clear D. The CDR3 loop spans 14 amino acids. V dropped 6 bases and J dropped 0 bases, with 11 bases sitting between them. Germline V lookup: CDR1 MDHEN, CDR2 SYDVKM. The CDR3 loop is CASRGWRANYGYTF. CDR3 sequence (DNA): TGTGCCAGCAGGGGGTGGAGAGCTAACTATGGCTACACCTTC.

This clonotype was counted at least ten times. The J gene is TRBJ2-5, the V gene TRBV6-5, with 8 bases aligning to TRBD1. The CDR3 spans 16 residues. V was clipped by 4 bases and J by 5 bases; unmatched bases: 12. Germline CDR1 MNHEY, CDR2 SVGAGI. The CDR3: CASSFSIGQGAETQYF. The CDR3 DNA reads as TGTGCCAGCAGTTTCTCGATAGGACAGGGTGCGGAGACCCAGTACTTC.

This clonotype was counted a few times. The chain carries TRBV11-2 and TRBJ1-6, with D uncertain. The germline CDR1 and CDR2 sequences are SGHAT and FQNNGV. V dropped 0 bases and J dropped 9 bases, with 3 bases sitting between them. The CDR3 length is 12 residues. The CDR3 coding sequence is TGTGCCAGCAGCTTAGATCTTTCACCCCTCCACTTT. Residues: CASSLDLSPLHF.

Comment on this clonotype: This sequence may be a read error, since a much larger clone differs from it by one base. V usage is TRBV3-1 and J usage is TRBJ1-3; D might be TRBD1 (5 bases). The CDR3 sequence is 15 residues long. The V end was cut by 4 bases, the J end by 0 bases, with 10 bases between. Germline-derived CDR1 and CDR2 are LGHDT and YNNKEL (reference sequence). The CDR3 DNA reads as TGTGCCAGCAGCCCACAGGCGTCCTCTGGAAACACCATATATTTT. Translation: CASSPQASSGNTIYF.

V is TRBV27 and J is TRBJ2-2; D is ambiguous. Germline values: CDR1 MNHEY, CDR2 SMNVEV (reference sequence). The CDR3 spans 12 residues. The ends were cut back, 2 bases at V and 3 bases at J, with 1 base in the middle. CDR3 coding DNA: TGTGCCAGCAGTTTAGACACCGGGGAGCTGTTTTTT. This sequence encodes CASSLDTGELFF.

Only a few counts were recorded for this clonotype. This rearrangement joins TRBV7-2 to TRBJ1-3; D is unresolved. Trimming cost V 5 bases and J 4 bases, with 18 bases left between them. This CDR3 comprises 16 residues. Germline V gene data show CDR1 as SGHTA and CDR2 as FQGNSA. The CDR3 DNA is TGTGCCAGCAGCCCCCGCCCATGGGGAGGAGGAAACACCATATATTTT. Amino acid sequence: CASSPRPWGGGNTIYF.

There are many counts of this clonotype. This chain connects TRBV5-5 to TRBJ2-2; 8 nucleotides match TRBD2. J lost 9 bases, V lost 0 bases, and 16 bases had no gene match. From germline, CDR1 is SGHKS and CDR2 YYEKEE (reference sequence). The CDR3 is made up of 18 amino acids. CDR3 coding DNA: TGTGCCAGCAGCTTGGGGTTCAGTCCCGTTACTAGCGGATGGGAGCTGTTTTTT. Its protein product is CASSLGFSPVTSGWELFF.

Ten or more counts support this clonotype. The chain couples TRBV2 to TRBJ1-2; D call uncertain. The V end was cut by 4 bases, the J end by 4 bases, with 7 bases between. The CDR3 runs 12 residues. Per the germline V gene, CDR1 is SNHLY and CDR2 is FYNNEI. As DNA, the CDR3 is TGTGCCAGCAGTGGGCAGGCCTATGGCTACACCTTC. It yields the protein CASSGQAYGYTF.

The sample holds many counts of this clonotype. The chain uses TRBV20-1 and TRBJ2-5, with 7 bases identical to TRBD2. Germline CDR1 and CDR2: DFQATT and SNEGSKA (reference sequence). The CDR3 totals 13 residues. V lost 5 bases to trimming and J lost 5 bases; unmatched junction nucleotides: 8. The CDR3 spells CSALGASGETQYF. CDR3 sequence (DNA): TGCAGTGCTCTCGGGGCTAGCGGTGAGACCCAGTACTTC.

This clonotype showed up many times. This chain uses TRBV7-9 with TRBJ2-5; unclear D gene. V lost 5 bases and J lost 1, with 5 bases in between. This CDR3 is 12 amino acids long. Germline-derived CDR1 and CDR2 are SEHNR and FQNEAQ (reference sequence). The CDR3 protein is CASSLLQETQYF. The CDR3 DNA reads TGTGCCAGCAGCCTACTCCAAGAGACCCAGTACTTC.

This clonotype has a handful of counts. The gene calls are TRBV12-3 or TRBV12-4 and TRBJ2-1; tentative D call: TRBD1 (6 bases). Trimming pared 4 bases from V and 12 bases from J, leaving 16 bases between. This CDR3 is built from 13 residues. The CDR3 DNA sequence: TGTGCCAGCAGTTGGGGGCCCGAGGTCGGGCAGTTCTTC. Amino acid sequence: CASSWGPEVGQFF.

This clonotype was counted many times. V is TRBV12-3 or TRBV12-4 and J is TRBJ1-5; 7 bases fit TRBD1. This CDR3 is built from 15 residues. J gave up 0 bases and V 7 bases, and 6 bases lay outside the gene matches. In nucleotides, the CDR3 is TGTGCCAGCAACGTGGGACAGTCTAGCAATCAGCCCCAGCATTTT. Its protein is CASNVGQSSNQPQHF.

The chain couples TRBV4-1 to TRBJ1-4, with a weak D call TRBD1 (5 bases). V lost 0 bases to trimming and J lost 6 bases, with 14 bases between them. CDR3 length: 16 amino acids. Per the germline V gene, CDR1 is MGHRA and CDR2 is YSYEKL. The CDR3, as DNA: TGCGCCAGCAGCCAAGATCCCGGGACGTTTTATGAAAAACTGTTTTTT. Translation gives CASSQDPGTFYEKLFF.

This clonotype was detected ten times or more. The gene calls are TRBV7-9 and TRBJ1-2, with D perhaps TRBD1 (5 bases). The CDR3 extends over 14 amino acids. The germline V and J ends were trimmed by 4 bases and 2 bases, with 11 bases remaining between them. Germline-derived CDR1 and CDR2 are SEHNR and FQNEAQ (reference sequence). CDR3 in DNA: TGTGCCAGCAGCTCTGACAGACGGAACTATGGCTACACCTTC. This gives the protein CASSSDRRNYGYTF.